The present T cell receptor (beta chain) was sequenced within a study of OX40 agonist ivuxolimab in advanced cancers. Study details: A history of anti-PD-1, anti-PD-L1 or anti-CTLA-4 therapy was acceptable, and around 36% had some.

Turning to this clone: What it recognizes is unknown.

Germline V gives CDR1 SGHVS, CDR2 FQNEAQ. Deletions cut 3 bases from V and 8 bases from J, with 13 bases between. The CDR3 covers 13 residues. Broader study findings: Expanded peripheral T cell antigen specificity was not determined.

Generated by immunoSEQ multiplex PCR, the TCRdb table keeps only in-frame clones and is missing some. The sample carries about 79,000 clones, 90% recorded once. The sequenced sample was CD4+ or CD8+ T cells sorted from blood, obtained in a trial of the OX40 agonist ivuxolimab. The receptor comes from an adult with an advanced solid tumor such as melanoma, head and neck, liver or kidney cancer. The rearrangement joins TRBV7-8 to TRBJ1-1, with D possibly TRBD1 on 6 matching bases. CDR3 sequence reads: CASSFRQEGEAFF. The CDR3, as DNA: TGTGCCAGCAGCTTCCGACAGGAGGGCGAAGCTTTCTTT.